The next 4 T cell receptor beta chains were all read from a single sample in a study of cytomegalovirus exposure and HLA in healthy donors. The PCR employed 60 Vbeta primers together with 13 Jbeta primers. Sequencing was performed with immunoSEQ multiplex PCR; in TCRdb, only in-frame clones are kept and a portion is missing. The data hold some 99,000 clones, with roughly 76% observed a single time. Input material: PBMCs. These receptors all come from a female donor in good health and CMV-seronegative.

This sequence joins TRBV9 and TRBJ1-1; D may be TRBD1 (5 bases). The V end was cut by 2 bases, the J end by 3 bases, with 11 bases between. The V gene's germline CDR1 is SGDLS and CDR2 YYNGEE. The CDR3 has 14 residues. CDR3 residues: CASSVRWGDTEAFF. The CDR3 nucleotides read TGTGCCAGCAGCGTTCGATGGGGGGACACTGAAGCTTTCTTT.

The gene calls are TRBV9 and TRBJ1-4; 9 nucleotides agree with TRBD1. The CDR3 length is 15 residues. Trimming removed 2 bases from V and 6 bases from J; junction bases left unmatched: 5. CDR1 is SGDLS and CDR2 is YYNGEE in the germline V gene. The CDR3 protein is CASSVGRTGDEKLFF. CDR3 nucleotide sequence: TGTGCCAGCAGCGTGGGTAGGACAGGGGATGAAAAACTGTTTTTT.

The J gene is TRBJ1-1, the V gene TRBV28; possible D gene TRBD1, 6 bases. The CDR3 contains 18 residues. Between the trimmed V and J ends, which lost 10 bases and 3 bases, there was a span of 30 bases. CDR1 and CDR2 (germline): MDHEN, SYDVKM. The CDR3 protein is CATGDFQGPTPTDTEAFF. In nucleotides, the CDR3 is TGTGCCACAGGGGATTTCCAGGGCCCCACCCCCACAGACACTGAAGCTTTCTTT.

This chain connects TRBV2 to TRBJ1-4; D remains ambiguous. Germline assignment: CDR1 SNHLY and CDR2 FYNNEI. V was shortened by 6 bases and J by 0 bases, with 11 bases between the two germline ends. This CDR3 spans 15 amino acids. As DNA, the CDR3 is TGTGCCAGCAGCCCCAGGAGGGCAACTAATGAAAAACTGTTTTTT. Amino acid sequence: CASSPRRATNEKLFF.